This note documents a single T cell receptor (beta chain) sequence. Its antigen is not identified. This specimen belongs to a study of cytomegalovirus exposure and HLA in healthy donors. Study details: Out of approximately 170 million T cells, an earlier analysis found over 90 million unique TCR beta sequences in total.

Per germline, CDR1 LGHNT and CDR2 FRNRAP. The V and J ends lost 1 base and 5 bases respectively, with 8 bases between them. The CDR3 is 13 amino acids. Healthy people donating bone marrow made up the donors. General study points: Confirmation in vitro established that a few CMV-associated chains were specific for CMV antigens. Reportedly, diagnosis of cytomegalovirus status by the classifier showed high specificity and sensitivity.

Primers for the PCR totalled 60 Vbeta and 13 Jbeta. The repertoire was sequenced with immunoSEQ multiplex PCR; TCRdb's copy has only in-frame clones and lacks some. The sample lists about 300,000 clones, 86% occurring once. Sequencing was done on a sample of PBMCs. The receptor's source is a man aged 35 to 55 in good health and CMV-seropositive. The genes are TRBV12-5 and TRBJ2-5, with D unclear. In DNA form, the CDR3 reads TGTGCTAGTGGTTTGGCCTACGGGGAGACCCAGTACTTC. Translation: CASGLAYGETQYF.